What follows describes a single T cell receptor (beta chain). The antigen remains undetermined. The data originate from a study of shared clonotypes between healthy human individuals. Study-wide results and caveats: Among non-shared clonotypes, generation probabilities were lower than among those shared by all four donors.

Sequenced by immunoSEQ multiplex PCR; TCRdb stores in-frame clones only, minus some. The data contain 800,000 to 950,000 clones, 95% to 97% of them singletons. The CDR3 is 13 residues long. The ends were cut back, 0 bases at V and 5 bases at J, with 6 bases in the middle. Germline CDR1 is SGHDN and CDR2 is FVKESK. CD45RO-negative, CCR7-selected cells formed the naive CD8 fraction, which excluded terminally differentiated effector memory CD45RA+ cells. The sequence was collected from a man aged 25-45 years in good health. The chain links TRBV14 to TRBJ2-3, with D hard to call. Sequencing was done on a sample of naive CD8+ T cells sorted from blood. The CDR3 loop is CASSQDLRDTQYF. The DNA of the CDR3 is TGTGCCAGCAGCCAAGATCTCAGAGATACGCAGTATTTT.